Following are 29 T cell receptor beta chains from one sample sequenced in a study of T cells after yellow fever vaccination. One entry per CDR3 protein results from TCRdb running MiXCR on the 5' RACE reads. The repertoire includes some 670,000 distinct CDR3 sequences, over 9% of them detected once, and more than 12% sits in the top ten. Specimen: PBMCs, collected on the day of the yellow fever booster vaccination. Receptor source: a man younger than 40 who received the YFV17D yellow fever vaccine.

This clonotype has a handful of counts. The CDR3 region has the DNA TGTGCCAGCCGACCTATGGGTAATGAGCAGTTCTTC. This sequence encodes CASRPMGNEQFF. The chain has TRBV12-3 or TRBV12-4 and TRBJ2-1; no firm D call. This CDR3 has 12 amino acids. Trimming cost V 8 bases and J 7 bases, with 12 bases left between them.

This clonotype has more than one count but fewer than ten. The chain joins TRBV4-1 to TRBJ2-1; D gene ambiguous. This CDR3 contains 14 residues. Per germline, CDR1 MGHRA and CDR2 YSYEKL. CDR3 amino acids: CATSDSSSYNEQFF. The DNA of the CDR3 is TGCGCGACCTCAGACTCGAGCTCCTACAATGAGCAGTTCTTC.

This clonotype has more than one count but fewer than ten. CDR3 DNA sequence: TGTGCCAGCAGTTTACACCTCTACGAGCAGTACTTC. Amino acids: CASSLHLYEQYF. The V call is TRBV28, the J call TRBJ2-7; unclear D gene. This CDR3 spans 12 amino acids. The germline CDR1 and CDR2 sequences are MDHEN and SYDVKM. V lost 2 bases, J lost 3 bases, and 5 bases lay in between. Based on the CDR3 plus reference TRBV28 and TRBJ2-7, the full variable domain is DVKVTQSSRYLVKRTGEKVFLECVQDMDHENMFWYRQDPGLGLRLIYFSYDVKMKEKGDIPEGYSVSREKKERFSLILESASTNQTSMYLCASSLHLYEQYFGPGTRLTVT.

This clonotype was observed a few times. The rearrangement joins TRBV27 to TRBJ2-5; D gene uncertain. Trimming stripped 3 bases from V and 5 bases from J, with 10 bases between. Germline CDR1 is MNHEY and CDR2 is SMNVEV (reference sequence). The CDR3 sequence is 13 residues long. CDR3 protein: CASSLTPYETQYF. DNA for the CDR3: TGTGCCAGCAGTTTGACCCCCTATGAGACCCAGTACTTC.

This clonotype has only a few counts. CDR3 DNA: TGTGCCATCAGTGAATCGCCTAGCGGGAGAGGAGAAGGGCAGTACTTC. This gives the protein CAISESPSGRGEGQYF. J is TRBJ2-7 and V is TRBV10-3; 10 bases fit TRBD2. The germline V gene has CDR1 ENHRY and CDR2 SYGVKD. The CDR3 runs 16 residues. The V segment lost 3 bases and the J segment 9 bases; nucleotides outside the gene matches: 14.

This rearrangement joins TRBV10-2 to TRBJ2-7, with D perhaps given as TRBD1 or TRBD2 (5 bases each). The length of the CDR3 is 16 residues. V was cut by 6 bases and J by 4 bases, with 22 bases left in between. The germline V gene has CDR1 WSHSY and CDR2 SAAADI. CDR3 sequence (DNA): TGCGCCAGCAGCCTACTTCAGACGGGGCAGGGTTACGAGCAGTACTTC. This encodes CASSLLQTGQGYEQYF.

The sample holds a few counts of this clonotype. V usage is TRBV5-1 and J usage is TRBJ2-2, with 10 bases aligning to TRBD2. V shed 2 bases, J shed 5 bases, and the junction held 9 bases outside the gene matches. Germline V gene data show CDR1 as SGHRS and CDR2 as YFSETQ. The CDR3 length is 17 residues. The CDR3 nucleotides are TGCGCCAGCAGCTTTATGTCTAGCGGGAGTGGAACCGGGGAGCTGTTTTTT. Residues: CASSFMSSGSGTGELFF.

The gene calls are TRBV7-2 and TRBJ1-1; D ambiguous. Trimming pared 2 bases from V and 8 bases from J, leaving 6 bases between. Germline V gene data show CDR1 as SGHTA and CDR2 as FQGNSA. The CDR3 loop spans 11 amino acids. CDR3 amino acids: CASSLRAEAFF. CDR3 nucleotides: TGTGCCAGCAGCTTAAGGGCGGAAGCTTTCTTT.

This clonotype has more than one count but fewer than ten. The CDR3 spells CASIAGGHNEQFF. Here the CDR3 DNA reads TGTGCCAGCATTGCGGGAGGCCACAATGAGCAGTTCTTC. The rearrangement links TRBV6-2 or TRBV6-3 to TRBJ2-1, with 8 bases fitting TRBD2. The CDR3 totals 13 residues. Trimming at V came to 7 bases and at J to 5 bases, leaving 4 bases not matched to a gene. Germline CDR1 and CDR2: MNHEY and SVGEGT.

This rearrangement joins TRBV6-2 or TRBV6-3 to TRBJ2-7, with 9 bases fitting TRBD1. Germline trimming cut 4 bases from V and 5 bases from J; bases unmatched to any gene: 9. Germline V gives CDR1 MNHEY, CDR2 SVGEGT. This CDR3 is 15 amino acids long. The CDR3, as DNA: TGTGCCAGCAGTTCCGGGACAGGGAGGGTCAACGAGCAGTACTTC. Its protein product is CASSSGTGRVNEQYF.

The V and J genes are TRBV19 and TRBJ2-7, with 13 bases identical to TRBD2. This CDR3 spans 16 amino acids. CDR1 and CDR2 (germline): LNHDA, SQIVND (reference sequence). V was clipped by 5 bases and J by 4 bases; unmatched bases: 8. The CDR3 nucleotides are TGTGCCAGTAGTGCCACCGGGACTAGCGGGATGTACGAGCAGTACTTC. This encodes CASSATGTSGMYEQYF.

This chain links TRBV11-2 with TRBJ2-7, with D maybe TRBD2 (6 bases). The ends were cut back, 1 base at V and 1 base at J, with 11 bases in the middle. Germline assignment: CDR1 SGHAT and CDR2 FQNNGV. This CDR3 spans 15 amino acids. The CDR3 spells CASSLVTGGSYEQYF. The CDR3 DNA follows: TGTGCCAGCAGCTTAGTTACAGGAGGGTCCTACGAGCAGTACTTC.

V is TRBV20-1 and J is TRBJ2-3; D perhaps matches TRBD2 (5 bases). Trimming shortened V by 4 bases and J by 2 bases, and 13 bases separated the two germline ends. CDR3 length: 14 amino acids. The germline V gene encodes CDR1 DFQATT and CDR2 SNEGSKA (reference sequence). The CDR3 DNA is TGCAGTGCTAAACTAGTTGAACACACAGATACGCAGTATTTT. Translating it yields CSAKLVEHTDTQYF.

This chain's CDR3 is CSVEDGITGTVINEQFF. CDR3 in DNA: TGCAGCGTTGAAGATGGAATAACCGGGACGGTCATCAATGAGCAGTTCTTC. The chain links TRBV29-1 to TRBJ2-1, with D possibly called TRBD1 or TRBD2 (5 bases each). Germline V CDR1 and CDR2: SQVTM, ANQGSEA. The CDR3 sequence is 17 residues long. Trimming stripped 0 bases from V and 6 bases from J, with 21 bases between.

This clonotype was counted ten times or more. The rearrangement joins TRBV27 to TRBJ2-2; D perhaps matches TRBD1 (5 bases). The CDR3 consists of 13 residues. Germline V gene lookup returns CDR1 MNHEY and CDR2 SMNVEV (reference sequence). V lost 6 bases and J lost 6, with 11 bases in between. The CDR3 sequence: CASSPDIAGELFF. CDR3 nucleotide sequence: TGTGCCAGCAGCCCGGACATCGCCGGGGAGCTGTTTTTT.

The chain couples TRBV5-5 to TRBJ2-1; D unclear. The CDR3 consists of 15 residues. The V end lost 4 bases, the J end lost 2 bases, and 13 bases lay between the germline ends. Germline V CDR1 and CDR2: SGHKS, YYEKEE (reference sequence). As DNA, the CDR3 is TGTGCCAGCAGCCCCCCGACGGTAACCTACAATGAGCAGTTCTTC. It translates to CASSPPTVTYNEQFF.

The table lists this clonotype with a few counts. The chain has TRBV11-2 and TRBJ2-5; tentative D call: TRBD2 (6 bases). The CDR3 spans 15 residues. The ends were cut back, 0 bases at V and 7 bases at J, with 15 bases in the middle. Germline V gene data show CDR1 as SGHAT and CDR2 as FQNNGV. DNA of the CDR3: TGTGCCAGCAGCTTAGAGAGGAGGGGCGCGGGGACCCAGTACTTC. It codes for CASSLERRGAGTQYF.

This clonotype was recorded many times. The chain couples TRBV20-1 to TRBJ1-4, with TRBD1 as a possible D gene (6 bases). V was trimmed by 6 bases and J by 13 bases, leaving 15 bases between them. Germline CDR1 and CDR2: DFQATT and SNEGSKA (reference sequence). The CDR3 totals 11 residues. CDR3 residues: CSALGGRGLFF. CDR3 DNA: TGCAGTGCCCTAGGGGGGCGAGGACTGTTTTTT.

This sequence joins TRBV29-1 and TRBJ2-1; D tentatively reads TRBD1 or TRBD2 (5 bases each). Trimming took 6 bases from V and 3 from J, leaving 12 bases between them. Germline CDR1 and CDR2: SQVTM and ANQGSEA. This CDR3 is 13 amino acids long. The CDR3 sequence is CSVGTRFYNEQFF. DNA of the CDR3: TGCAGCGTCGGGACCCGGTTCTACAATGAGCAGTTCTTC.

This clonotype was seen a handful of times. The chain couples TRBV7-2 to TRBJ2-7; possible D gene TRBD2, 6 bases. V lost 5 bases and J lost 1, with 21 bases in between. This CDR3 has 17 amino acids. Germline assignment: CDR1 SGHTA and CDR2 FQGNSA. CDR3: CASSPPRIRAGSYEQYF. CDR3 coding DNA: TGTGCCAGCAGCCCCCCCCGGATTCGGGCGGGGTCCTACGAGCAGTACTTC.

V is TRBV27 and J is TRBJ2-7; TRBD1 agrees at 7 bases. The CDR3 covers 14 residues. Trimming cost V 3 bases and J 4 bases; bases outside gene matches: 6. The germline V gene encodes CDR1 MNHEY and CDR2 SMNVEV (reference sequence). In DNA, the CDR3 is TGTGCCAGCAGTTTCGGGCAGGGGGTTTACGAGCAGTACTTC. Its translation is CASSFGQGVYEQYF.

The V and J genes are TRBV7-9 and TRBJ1-2; no clear D. This CDR3 has 13 residues. Germline lookup yields CDR1 SEHNR and CDR2 FQNEAQ (reference sequence). The V end lost 2 bases, the J end lost 6 bases, and 10 bases lay between the germline ends. Here the CDR3 reads CASSLSKWHGYTF. The CDR3 DNA sequence: TGTGCCAGCAGCTTAAGTAAATGGCATGGCTACACCTTC. Together with reference TRBV7-9 and TRBJ1-2, the CDR3 gives the full variable domain: DTGVSQNPRHKITKRGQNVTFRCDPISEHNRLYWYRQTLGQGPEFLTYFQNEAQLEKSRLLSDRFSAERPKGSFSTLEIQRTEQGDSAMYLCASSLSKWHGYTFGSGTRLTVV.

The rearrangement links TRBV4-3 to TRBJ2-7; 7 bases fit TRBD2. The CDR3 loop spans 18 amino acids. Germline V gene lookup returns CDR1 LGHNA and CDR2 YSLEER. The V and J ends lost 3 bases and 0 bases, in that order; junction bases with no gene match: 14. The chain's CDR3 is CASSQSPQLARASYEQYF. The CDR3, as DNA: TGCGCCAGCAGCCAGTCCCCCCAACTAGCGCGGGCCTCCTACGAGCAGTACTTC.

The genes are TRBV5-1 and TRBJ2-1; 7 positions match TRBD2. The CDR3 has 15 amino acids. Germline assignment: CDR1 SGHRS and CDR2 YFSETQ. The V gene end was trimmed by 0 bases and the J gene end by 5 bases; junction bases not matched to a gene: 5. As DNA, the CDR3 is TGCGCCAGCAGCTTGGACGGGGGGTTCCACAATGAGCAGTTCTTC. Protein: CASSLDGGFHNEQFF.

The rearrangement joins TRBV4-2 to TRBJ1-1, with a possible D match to TRBD1 (5 bases). Deletions cut 0 bases from V and 4 bases from J, with 12 bases between. There are 15 residues in the CDR3. The germline CDR1 and CDR2 sequences are LGHNA and YNFKEQ. CDR3 bases: TGTGCCAGCAGCCAAGATCCCCAGGGTTTCACTGAAGCTTTCTTT. Translation: CASSQDPQGFTEAFF.

This clonotype was seen once. The chain couples TRBV3-1 to TRBJ1-1; D is undetermined. Germline values: CDR1 LGHDT, CDR2 YNNKEL (reference sequence). CDR3 length: 15 residues. The V and J ends lost 4 bases and 4 bases respectively, with 16 bases between them. CDR3 sequence reads: CASSLRPLSATEAFF. The DNA for the CDR3 is TGTGCCAGCAGCCTTAGGCCCTTGAGCGCCACTGAAGCTTTCTTT.

The chain employs TRBV7-8 and TRBJ1-1; a possible D gene is TRBD1 (6 bases). Germline CDR1 is SGHVS and CDR2 is FQNEAQ. The CDR3 spans 19 residues. V gave up 8 bases and J gave up 1 base, with 29 bases separating them. The CDR3 nucleotides are TGTGCCAGCTTTCTATTCGGGGCAGGGGATATGGGAGAGAACACTGAAGCTTTCTTT. Protein product: CASFLFGAGDMGENTEAFF.

This clonotype was picked up a small number of times. The chain joins TRBV7-8 to TRBJ2-7, with a tentative D call TRBD1 (5 bases). Trimming cost V 1 base and J 6 bases, with 10 bases left between them. This CDR3 has 13 amino acids. Germline-derived CDR1 and CDR2 are SGHVS and FQNEAQ. As DNA, the CDR3 is TGTGCCAGCAGCTTAGGCCGCCAGGGCGAGCAGTACTTC. Translating it yields CASSLGRQGEQYF. Using reference TRBV7-8 and TRBJ2-7 for the parts outside the CDR3, the full variable domain is GAGVSQSPRYKVAKRGQDVALRCDPISGHVSLFWYQQALGQGPEFLTYFQNEAQLDKSGLPSDRFFAERPEGSVSTLKIQRTQQEDSAVYLCASSLGRQGEQYFGPGTRLTVT.

This clonotype was seen a handful of times. This chain links TRBV7-9 with TRBJ2-7; 8 bases line up with TRBD1. CDR1 SEHNR and CDR2 FQNEAQ come from the germline V gene (reference sequence). This CDR3 is built from 15 residues. The J segment lost 3 bases and the V segment lost 3 bases, leaving 7 bases of the junction unmatched. The CDR3 sequence is CASSFPQGQGYEQYF. CDR3 DNA sequence: TGTGCCAGCAGCTTTCCACAAGGACAGGGCTACGAGCAGTACTTC.